The 12 T cell receptor beta chains presented below share a single source sample, sequenced in a study of shared clonotypes between healthy human individuals. Using immunoSEQ multiplex PCR, the repertoire was profiled, and TCRdb retains in-frame clones only, with some absent. The sample lists roughly 2 million clones; 85% to 95% were seen once. The specimen sequenced was naive CD4+ T cells sorted from blood. The subset was: CD45RA+ positively selected. The receptors were gathered from a man between 18 and 29 years old in good health.

This sequence joins TRBV28 and TRBJ2-7, with 10 bases lining up with TRBD1. This CDR3 region has 15 residues. CDR1 is MDHEN, CDR2 SYDVKM, per germline. The junction had 9 bases not matched to a gene; V was cut back by 6 bases and J by 4 bases. The CDR3 DNA follows: TGTGCCAGCAGGGACCCGGGACAGGGGAGTTACGAGCAGTACTTC. Translation: CASRDPGQGSYEQYF.

The CDR3 coding sequence is TGTGCCAGCAGCCCCGGGTCAAGGGGACGCCTAAGCTCCTACGAGCAGTACTTC. It yields the protein CASSPGSRGRLSSYEQYF. The V gene is TRBV5-6, the J gene TRBJ2-7, with D perhaps TRBD1 or TRBD2 (5 bases each). This CDR3 has 18 amino acids. Germline assignment: CDR1 SGHDT and CDR2 YYEEEE. Trimming cost V 4 bases and J 0 bases, with 23 bases left between them.

The J gene is TRBJ2-3, the V gene TRBV5-1; D is unclear. V was clipped by 1 base and J by 3 bases, with 6 bases between them. The CDR3 is 13 residues long. CDR1 SGHRS and CDR2 YFSETQ come from the germline V gene. The CDR3 DNA is TGCGCCAGCAGCTTGCAAGAGACAGATACGCAGTATTTT. It is translated as CASSLQETDTQYF.

Worth noting for this clone: The same CDR3 arises from other DNA sequences in this sample as well. The chain links TRBV9 to TRBJ2-1; D might be TRBD1 or TRBD2, each matching 6 bases. CDR3 size: 15 residues. The germline V gene has CDR1 SGDLS and CDR2 YYNGEE. The germline V and J ends were trimmed by 3 bases and 4 bases, with 14 bases remaining between them. CDR3 DNA: TGTGCCAGCAGCGCGGGCCTAGGGGGGTACAATGAGCAGTTCTTC. This codes for CASSAGLGGYNEQFF.

V gene TRBV30 combines with J gene TRBJ1-3; no reliable D call. CDR1 and CDR2 (germline): GTSNPN, SVGIG (reference sequence). The CDR3 totals 14 residues. V was trimmed by 1 base and J by 7 bases, leaving 14 bases between them. This chain's CDR3 is CAWSGGSFSNTIYF. CDR3 bases: TGTGCCTGGAGTGGAGGCTCCTTTTCCAACACCATATATTTT.

The chain recombines TRBV6-5 with TRBJ1-4; D is perhaps TRBD1 (5 bases). The CDR3 consists of 15 residues. Germline V gene lookup returns CDR1 MNHEY and CDR2 SVGAGI. The ends were cut back, 0 bases at V and 7 bases at J, with 12 bases in the middle. CDR3 residues: CASSYSRSGREKLFF. The DNA for the CDR3 is TGTGCCAGCAGTTACTCGAGATCAGGGCGTGAAAAACTGTTTTTT.

This chain connects TRBV6-1 to TRBJ2-7; D possibly matches TRBD1 or TRBD2 (6 bases each). Trimming stripped 3 bases from V and 2 bases from J, with 11 bases between. The CDR3 contains 14 residues. In germline, CDR1 is MNHNS, CDR2 SASEGT. CDR3 in DNA: TGTGCCAGCAGTGAGGGGGGCAAAGCCTACGAGCAGTACTTC. Translation gives CASSEGGKAYEQYF.

The chain couples TRBV7-6 to TRBJ1-2; 11 bases are shared with TRBD1. Germline V CDR1 and CDR2: SGHVS, FNYEAQ. V was pared by 5 bases and J by 7 bases, with 9 bases of the junction left unmatched. This CDR3 is built from 15 residues. The CDR3, as DNA: TGTGCCAGCAGCCCGGGACAGGGGGGAATCACTGGCTACACCTTC. Translating it yields CASSPGQGGITGYTF.

The gene calls are TRBV6-5 and TRBJ1-2, with 9 bases fitting TRBD1. The CDR3 spans 15 residues. The germline V gene has CDR1 MNHEY and CDR2 SVGAGI. V trimming: 4 bases; J trimming: 5 bases; junction bases outside the gene matches: 8. The CDR3 bases are TGTGCCAGCAGTTGGGGGGACAGGGAGGGTTATGGCTACACCTTC. The encoded protein is CASSWGDREGYGYTF.

The rearrangement joins TRBV18 to TRBJ2-7, with D perhaps TRBD1 or TRBD2 (5 bases each). CDR3 size: 12 residues. Deletions cut 5 bases from V and 6 bases from J, with 11 bases between. Germline values: CDR1 KGHSH, CDR2 LQKENI. Here the CDR3 DNA reads TGTGCCAGCTCAACGGGGCCCATCGAGCAGTACTTC. It specifies CASSTGPIEQYF. The variable domain in full, completed from reference TRBV18 and TRBJ2-7, reads NAGVMQNPRHLVRRRGQEARLRCSPMKGHSHVYWYRQLPEEGLKFMVYLQKENIIDESGMPKERFSAEFPKEGPSILRIQQVVRGDSAAYFCASSTGPIEQYFGPGTRLTVT.

V and J are TRBV2 and TRBJ2-1; D unclear. Per germline, CDR1 SNHLY and CDR2 FYNNEI. V shed 6 bases and J shed 2 bases, with 5 bases lying between them. The CDR3 spans 12 residues. The CDR3 region is CASSQTYNEQFF. The CDR3 nucleotides read TGTGCCAGCAGCCAAACCTACAATGAGCAGTTCTTC.

The chain carries TRBV10-2 and TRBJ1-1, with D possibly TRBD1 on 5 matching bases. The CDR3 sequence is 15 residues long. Germline V gene lookup returns CDR1 WSHSY and CDR2 SAAADI. V was pared by 2 bases and J by 3 bases, with 13 bases between. The CDR3 DNA sequence: TGCGCCAGCAGTGAGAGGCAGGGTCGGGACACTGAAGCTTTCTTT. Its translation: CASSERQGRDTEAFF.